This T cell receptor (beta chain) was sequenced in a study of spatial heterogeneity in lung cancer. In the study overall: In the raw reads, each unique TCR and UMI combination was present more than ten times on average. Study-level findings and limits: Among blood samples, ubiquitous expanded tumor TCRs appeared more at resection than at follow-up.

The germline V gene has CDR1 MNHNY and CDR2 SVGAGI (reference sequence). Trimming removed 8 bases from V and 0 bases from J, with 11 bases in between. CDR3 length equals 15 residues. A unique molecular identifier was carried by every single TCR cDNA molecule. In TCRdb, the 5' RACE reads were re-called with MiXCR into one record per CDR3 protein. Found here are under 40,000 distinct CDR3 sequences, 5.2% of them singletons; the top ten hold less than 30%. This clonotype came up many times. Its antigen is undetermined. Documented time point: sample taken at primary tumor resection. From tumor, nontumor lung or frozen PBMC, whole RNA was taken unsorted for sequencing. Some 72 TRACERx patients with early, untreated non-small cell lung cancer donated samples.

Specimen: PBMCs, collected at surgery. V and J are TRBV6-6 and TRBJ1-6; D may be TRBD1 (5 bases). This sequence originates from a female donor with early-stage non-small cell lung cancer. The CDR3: CASDWGGSYNSPLHF. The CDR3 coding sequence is TGTGCCAGCGATTGGGGGGGCTCCTATAATTCACCCCTCCACTTT.